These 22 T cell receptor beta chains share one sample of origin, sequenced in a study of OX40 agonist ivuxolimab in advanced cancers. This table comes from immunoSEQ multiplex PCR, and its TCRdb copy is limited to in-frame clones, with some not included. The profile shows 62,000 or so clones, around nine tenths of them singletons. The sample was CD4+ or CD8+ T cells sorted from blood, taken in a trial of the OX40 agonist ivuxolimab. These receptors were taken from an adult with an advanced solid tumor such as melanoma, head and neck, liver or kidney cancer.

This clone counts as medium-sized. The CDR3 region is CASSKWGDEQYF. The CDR3 bases are TGTGCCAGTAGTAAGTGGGGTGACGAGCAGTACTTC. The chain has TRBV19 and TRBJ2-7; D remains unclear. The CDR3 is 12 residues long. From germline, CDR1 is LNHDA and CDR2 SQIVND (reference sequence). V lost 4 bases and J 5 bases, leaving 9 bases between the germline ends.

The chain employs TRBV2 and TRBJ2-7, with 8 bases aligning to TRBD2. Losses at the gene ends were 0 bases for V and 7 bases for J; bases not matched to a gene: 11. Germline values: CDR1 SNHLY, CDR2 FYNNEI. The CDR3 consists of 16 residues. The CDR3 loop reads CASSEALPGTRGEQYF. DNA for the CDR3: TGTGCCAGCAGTGAAGCGCTTCCCGGGACTAGAGGGGAGCAGTACTTC.

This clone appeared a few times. CDR3 coding DNA: TGTGCCAGCGGATCGTCGACAGGGTTCCCCAATCAGCCCCAGCATTTT. This codes for CASGSSTGFPNQPQHF. The V call is TRBV2, the J call TRBJ1-5; 7 bases agree with TRBD1. J gave up 3 bases and V 8 bases, and 13 bases lay outside the gene matches. The CDR3 extends over 16 amino acids. Germline V CDR1 and CDR2: SNHLY, FYNNEI.

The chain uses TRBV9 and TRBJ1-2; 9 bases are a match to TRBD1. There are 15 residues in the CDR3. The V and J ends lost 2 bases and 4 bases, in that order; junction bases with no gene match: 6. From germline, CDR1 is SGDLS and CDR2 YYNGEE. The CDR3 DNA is TGTGCCAGCAGCGTCACAGGGGGCTCTATCTATGGCTACACCTTC. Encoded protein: CASSVTGGSIYGYTF.

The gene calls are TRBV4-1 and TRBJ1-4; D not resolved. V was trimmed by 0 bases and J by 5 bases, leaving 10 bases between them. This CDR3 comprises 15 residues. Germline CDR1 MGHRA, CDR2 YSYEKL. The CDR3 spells CASSQDSRGNEKLFF. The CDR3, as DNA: TGCGCCAGCAGCCAAGATAGCCGAGGGAATGAAAAACTGTTTTTT.

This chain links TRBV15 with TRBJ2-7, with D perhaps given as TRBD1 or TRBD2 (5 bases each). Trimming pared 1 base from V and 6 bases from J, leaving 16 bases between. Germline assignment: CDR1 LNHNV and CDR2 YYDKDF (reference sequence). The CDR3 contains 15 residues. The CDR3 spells CATSRGDPGLFEQYF. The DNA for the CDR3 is TGTGCCACCAGCAGAGGGGACCCCGGGCTTTTCGAGCAGTACTTC.

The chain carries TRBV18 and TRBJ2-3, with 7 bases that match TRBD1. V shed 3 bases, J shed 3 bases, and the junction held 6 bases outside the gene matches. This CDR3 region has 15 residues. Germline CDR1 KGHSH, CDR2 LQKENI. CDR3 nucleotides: TGTGCCAGCTCACCCCGGGACAGTTCGACAGATACGCAGTATTTT. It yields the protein CASSPRDSSTDTQYF.

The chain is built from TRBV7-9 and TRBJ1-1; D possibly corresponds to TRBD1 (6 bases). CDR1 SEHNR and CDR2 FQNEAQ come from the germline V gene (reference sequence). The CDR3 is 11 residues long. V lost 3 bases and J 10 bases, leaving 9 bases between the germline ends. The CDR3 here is CASSLGTTAFF. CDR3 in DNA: TGTGCCAGCAGCTTGGGGACAACAGCTTTCTTT. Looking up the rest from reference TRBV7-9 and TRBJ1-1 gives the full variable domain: DTGVSQNPRHKITKRGQNVTFRCDPISEHNRLYWYRQTLGQGPEFLTYFQNEAQLEKSRLLSDRFSAERPKGSFSTLEIQRTEQGDSAMYLCASSLGTTAFFGQGTRLTVV.

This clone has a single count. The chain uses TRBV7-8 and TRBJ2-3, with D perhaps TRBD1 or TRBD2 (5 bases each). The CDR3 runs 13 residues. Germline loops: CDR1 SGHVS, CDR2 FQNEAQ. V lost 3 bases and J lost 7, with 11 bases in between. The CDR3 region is CASSFRDGYTQYF. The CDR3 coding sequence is TGTGCCAGCAGCTTCCGGGACGGATATACGCAGTATTTT. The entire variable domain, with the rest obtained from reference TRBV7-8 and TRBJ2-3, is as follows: GAGVSQSPRYKVAKRGQDVALRCDPISGHVSLFWYQQALGQGPEFLTYFQNEAQLDKSGLPSDRFFAERPEGSVSTLKIQRTQQEDSAVYLCASSFRDGYTQYFGPGTRLTVL.

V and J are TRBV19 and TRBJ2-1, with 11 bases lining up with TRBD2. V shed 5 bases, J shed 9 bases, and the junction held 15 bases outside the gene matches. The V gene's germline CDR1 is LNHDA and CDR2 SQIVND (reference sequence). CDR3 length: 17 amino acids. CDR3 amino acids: CASSGGGLAGGFGEQFF. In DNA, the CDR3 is TGTGCCAGTAGTGGGGGGGGCCTAGCGGGAGGCTTCGGTGAGCAGTTCTTC.

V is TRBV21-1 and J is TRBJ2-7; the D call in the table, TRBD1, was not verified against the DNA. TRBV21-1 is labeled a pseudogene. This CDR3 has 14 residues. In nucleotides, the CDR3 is TGTGCCAGCAGCAGGACAGGGCAAACCTACGAGCAGTACTTC. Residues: CASSRTGQTYEQYF.

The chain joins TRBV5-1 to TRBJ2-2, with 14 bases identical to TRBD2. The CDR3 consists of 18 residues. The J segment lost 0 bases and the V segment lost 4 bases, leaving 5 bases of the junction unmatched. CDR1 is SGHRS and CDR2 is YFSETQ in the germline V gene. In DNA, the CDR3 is TGCGCCAGCAGCATGGGACTAGCGGGAGACCCGAACACCGGGGAGCTGTTTTTT. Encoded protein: CASSMGLAGDPNTGELFF. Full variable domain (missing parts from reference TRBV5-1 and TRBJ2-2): KAGVTQTPRYLIKTRGQQVTLSCSPISGHRSVSWYQQTPGQGLQFLFEYFSETQRNKGNFPGRFSGRQFSNSRSEMNVSTLELGDSALYLCASSMGLAGDPNTGELFFGEGSRLTVL.

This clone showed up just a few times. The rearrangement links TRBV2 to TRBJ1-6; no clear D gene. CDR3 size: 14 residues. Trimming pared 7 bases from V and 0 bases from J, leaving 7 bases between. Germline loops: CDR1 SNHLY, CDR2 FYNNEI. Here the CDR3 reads CASKGYSYNSPLHF. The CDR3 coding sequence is TGTGCCAGCAAAGGGTACTCCTATAATTCACCCCTCCACTTT.

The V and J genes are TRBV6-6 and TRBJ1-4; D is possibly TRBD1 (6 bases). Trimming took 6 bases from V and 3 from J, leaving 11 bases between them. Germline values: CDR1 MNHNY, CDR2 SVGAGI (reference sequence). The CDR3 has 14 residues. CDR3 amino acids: CASSRTAANEKLFF. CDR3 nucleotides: TGTGCCAGCAGCCGGACAGCCGCTAATGAAAAACTGTTTTTT.

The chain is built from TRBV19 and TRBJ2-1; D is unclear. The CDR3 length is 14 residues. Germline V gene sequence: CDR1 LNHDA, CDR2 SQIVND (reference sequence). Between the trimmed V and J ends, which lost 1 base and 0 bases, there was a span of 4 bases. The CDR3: CASSIGDSYNEQFF. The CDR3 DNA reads TGTGCCAGTAGTATAGGGGACTCCTACAATGAGCAGTTCTTC.

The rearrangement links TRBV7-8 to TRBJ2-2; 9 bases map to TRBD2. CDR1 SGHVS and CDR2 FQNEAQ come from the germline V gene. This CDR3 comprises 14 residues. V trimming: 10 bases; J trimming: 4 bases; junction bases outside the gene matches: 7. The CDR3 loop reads CAILAGTLTGELFF. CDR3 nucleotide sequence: TGTGCCATTCTAGCGGGGACTCTCACCGGGGAGCTGTTTTTT.

CDR3 sequence (DNA): TGTGCCAGCAGTTATTTTGAGCGAGGGAGTGACAGGCAAGAGACCCAGTACTTC. Its protein product is CASSYFERGSDRQETQYF. V is TRBV6-7 and J is TRBJ2-5, with D possibly being TRBD1 (6 bases). TRBV6-7 belongs to the ORF category, with a function that is uncertain. V was cut by 3 bases and J by 2 bases, with 22 bases left in between. There are 18 residues in the CDR3.

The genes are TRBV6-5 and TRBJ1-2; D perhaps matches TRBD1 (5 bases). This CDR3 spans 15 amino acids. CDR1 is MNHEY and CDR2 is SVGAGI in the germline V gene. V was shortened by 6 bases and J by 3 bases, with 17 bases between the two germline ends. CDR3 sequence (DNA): TGTGCCAGCAGACAAGGACAAGGGGTGGACTATGGCTACACCTTC. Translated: CASRQGQGVDYGYTF.

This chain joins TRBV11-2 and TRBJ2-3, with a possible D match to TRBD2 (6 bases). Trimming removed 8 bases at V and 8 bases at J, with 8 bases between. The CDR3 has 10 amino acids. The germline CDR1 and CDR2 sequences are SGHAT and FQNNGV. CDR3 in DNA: TGTGCCAGCGGGGGAGGTACGCAGTATTTT. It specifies CASGGGTQYF.

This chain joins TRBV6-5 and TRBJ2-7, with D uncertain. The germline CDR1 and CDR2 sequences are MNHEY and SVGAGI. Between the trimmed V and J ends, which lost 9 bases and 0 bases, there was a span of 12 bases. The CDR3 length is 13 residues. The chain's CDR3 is CASTPSGSYEQYF. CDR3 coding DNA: TGTGCCAGTACCCCTTCCGGCTCCTACGAGCAGTACTTC.

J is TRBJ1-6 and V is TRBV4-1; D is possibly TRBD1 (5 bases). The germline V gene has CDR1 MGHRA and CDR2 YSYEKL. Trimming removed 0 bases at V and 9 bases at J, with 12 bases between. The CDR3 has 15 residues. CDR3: CASSQDLGLPSPLHF. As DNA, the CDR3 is TGCGCCAGCAGCCAAGATCTGGGGCTTCCTTCACCCCTCCACTTT.

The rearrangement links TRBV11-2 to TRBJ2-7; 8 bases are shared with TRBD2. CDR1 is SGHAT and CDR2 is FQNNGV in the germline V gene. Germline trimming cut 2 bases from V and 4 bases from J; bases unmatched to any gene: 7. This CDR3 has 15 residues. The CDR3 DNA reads TGTGCCAGCAGCTTACTAGCGGGTAGTATATACGAGCAGTACTTC. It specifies CASSLLAGSIYEQYF. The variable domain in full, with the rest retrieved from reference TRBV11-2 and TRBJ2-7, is EAGVAQSPRYKIIEKRQSVAFWCNPISGHATLYWYQQILGQGPKLLIQFQNNGVVDDSQLPKDRFSAERLKGVDSTLKIQPAKLEDSAVYLCASSLLAGSIYEQYFGPGTRLTVT.